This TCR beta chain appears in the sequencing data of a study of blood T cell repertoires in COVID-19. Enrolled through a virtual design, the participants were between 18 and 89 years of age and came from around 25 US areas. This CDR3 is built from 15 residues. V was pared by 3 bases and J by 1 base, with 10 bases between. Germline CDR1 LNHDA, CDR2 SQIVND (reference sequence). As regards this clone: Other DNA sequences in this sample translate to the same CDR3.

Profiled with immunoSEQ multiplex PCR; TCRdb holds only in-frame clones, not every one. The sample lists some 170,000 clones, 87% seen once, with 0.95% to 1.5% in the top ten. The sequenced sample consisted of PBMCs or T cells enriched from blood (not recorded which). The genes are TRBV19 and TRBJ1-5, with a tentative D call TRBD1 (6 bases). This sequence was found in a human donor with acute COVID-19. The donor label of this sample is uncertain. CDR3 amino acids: CASSMGQGSNQPQHF. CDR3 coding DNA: TGTGCCAGTAGTATGGGTCAGGGGAGCAATCAGCCCCAGCATTTT.